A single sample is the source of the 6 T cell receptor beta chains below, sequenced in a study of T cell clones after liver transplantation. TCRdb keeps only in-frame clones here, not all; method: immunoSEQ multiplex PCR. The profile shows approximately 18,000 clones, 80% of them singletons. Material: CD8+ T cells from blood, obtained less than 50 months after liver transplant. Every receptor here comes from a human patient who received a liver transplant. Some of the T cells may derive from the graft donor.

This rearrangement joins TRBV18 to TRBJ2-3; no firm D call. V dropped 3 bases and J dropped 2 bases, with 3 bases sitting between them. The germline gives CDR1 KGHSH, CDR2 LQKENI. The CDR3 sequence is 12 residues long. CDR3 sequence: CASSPSTDTQYF. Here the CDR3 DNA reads TGTGCCAGCTCACCGTCCACAGATACGCAGTATTTT. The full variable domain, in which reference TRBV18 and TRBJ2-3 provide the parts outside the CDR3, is NAGVMQNPRHLVRRRGQEARLRCSPMKGHSHVYWYRQLPEEGLKFMVYLQKENIIDESGMPKERFSAEFPKEGPSILRIQQVVRGDSAAYFCASSPSTDTQYFGPGTRLTVL.

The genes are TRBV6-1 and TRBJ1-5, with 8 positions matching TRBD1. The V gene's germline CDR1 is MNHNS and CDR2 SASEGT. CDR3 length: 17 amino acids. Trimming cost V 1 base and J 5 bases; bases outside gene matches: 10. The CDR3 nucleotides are TGTGCCAGCAGTGAAGAGGGGACAGGTTGGACCGATCAGCCCCAGCATTTT. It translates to CASSEEGTGWTDQPQHF.

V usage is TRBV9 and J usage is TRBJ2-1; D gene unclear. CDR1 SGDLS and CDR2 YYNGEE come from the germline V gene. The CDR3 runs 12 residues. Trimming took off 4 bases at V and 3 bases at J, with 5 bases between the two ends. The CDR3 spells CASSPDYNEQFF. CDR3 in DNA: TGTGCCAGCAGCCCCGACTACAATGAGCAGTTCTTC.

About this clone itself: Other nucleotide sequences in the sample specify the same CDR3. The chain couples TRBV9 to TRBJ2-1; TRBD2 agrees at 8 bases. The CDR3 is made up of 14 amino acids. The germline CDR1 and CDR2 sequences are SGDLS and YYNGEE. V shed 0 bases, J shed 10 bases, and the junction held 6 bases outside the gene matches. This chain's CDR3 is CASSVDGGAFEQFF. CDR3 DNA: TGTGCCAGCAGCGTAGACGGGGGGGCCTTCGAGCAGTTCTTC.

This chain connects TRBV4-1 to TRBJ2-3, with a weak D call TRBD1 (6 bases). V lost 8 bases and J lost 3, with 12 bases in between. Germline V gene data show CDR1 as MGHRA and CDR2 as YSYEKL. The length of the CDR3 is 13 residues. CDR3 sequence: CASGVRGTDTQYF. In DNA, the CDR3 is TGCGCCAGCGGGGTAAGGGGGACAGATACGCAGTATTTT.

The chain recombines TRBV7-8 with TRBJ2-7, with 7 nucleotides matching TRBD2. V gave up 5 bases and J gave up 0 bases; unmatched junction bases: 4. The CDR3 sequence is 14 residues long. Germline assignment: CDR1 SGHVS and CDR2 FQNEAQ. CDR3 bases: TGTGCCAGCAGCCCCCTAGCGGACTCCTACGAGCAGTACTTC. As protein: CASSPLADSYEQYF.